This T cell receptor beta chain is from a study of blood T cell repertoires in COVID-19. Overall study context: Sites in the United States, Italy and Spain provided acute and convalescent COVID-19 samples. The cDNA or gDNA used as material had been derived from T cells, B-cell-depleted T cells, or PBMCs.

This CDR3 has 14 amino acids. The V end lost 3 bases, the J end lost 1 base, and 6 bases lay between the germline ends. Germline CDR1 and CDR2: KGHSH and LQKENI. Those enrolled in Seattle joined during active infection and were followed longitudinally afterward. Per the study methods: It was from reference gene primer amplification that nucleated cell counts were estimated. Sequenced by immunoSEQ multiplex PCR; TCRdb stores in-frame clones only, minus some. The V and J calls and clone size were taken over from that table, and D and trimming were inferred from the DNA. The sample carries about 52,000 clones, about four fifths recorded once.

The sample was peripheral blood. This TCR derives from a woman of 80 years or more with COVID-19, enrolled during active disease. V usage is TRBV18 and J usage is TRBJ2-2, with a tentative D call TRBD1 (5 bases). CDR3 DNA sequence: TGTGCCAGCTCACCTGGACAGAACACCGGGGAGCTGTTTTTT. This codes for CASSPGQNTGELFF.